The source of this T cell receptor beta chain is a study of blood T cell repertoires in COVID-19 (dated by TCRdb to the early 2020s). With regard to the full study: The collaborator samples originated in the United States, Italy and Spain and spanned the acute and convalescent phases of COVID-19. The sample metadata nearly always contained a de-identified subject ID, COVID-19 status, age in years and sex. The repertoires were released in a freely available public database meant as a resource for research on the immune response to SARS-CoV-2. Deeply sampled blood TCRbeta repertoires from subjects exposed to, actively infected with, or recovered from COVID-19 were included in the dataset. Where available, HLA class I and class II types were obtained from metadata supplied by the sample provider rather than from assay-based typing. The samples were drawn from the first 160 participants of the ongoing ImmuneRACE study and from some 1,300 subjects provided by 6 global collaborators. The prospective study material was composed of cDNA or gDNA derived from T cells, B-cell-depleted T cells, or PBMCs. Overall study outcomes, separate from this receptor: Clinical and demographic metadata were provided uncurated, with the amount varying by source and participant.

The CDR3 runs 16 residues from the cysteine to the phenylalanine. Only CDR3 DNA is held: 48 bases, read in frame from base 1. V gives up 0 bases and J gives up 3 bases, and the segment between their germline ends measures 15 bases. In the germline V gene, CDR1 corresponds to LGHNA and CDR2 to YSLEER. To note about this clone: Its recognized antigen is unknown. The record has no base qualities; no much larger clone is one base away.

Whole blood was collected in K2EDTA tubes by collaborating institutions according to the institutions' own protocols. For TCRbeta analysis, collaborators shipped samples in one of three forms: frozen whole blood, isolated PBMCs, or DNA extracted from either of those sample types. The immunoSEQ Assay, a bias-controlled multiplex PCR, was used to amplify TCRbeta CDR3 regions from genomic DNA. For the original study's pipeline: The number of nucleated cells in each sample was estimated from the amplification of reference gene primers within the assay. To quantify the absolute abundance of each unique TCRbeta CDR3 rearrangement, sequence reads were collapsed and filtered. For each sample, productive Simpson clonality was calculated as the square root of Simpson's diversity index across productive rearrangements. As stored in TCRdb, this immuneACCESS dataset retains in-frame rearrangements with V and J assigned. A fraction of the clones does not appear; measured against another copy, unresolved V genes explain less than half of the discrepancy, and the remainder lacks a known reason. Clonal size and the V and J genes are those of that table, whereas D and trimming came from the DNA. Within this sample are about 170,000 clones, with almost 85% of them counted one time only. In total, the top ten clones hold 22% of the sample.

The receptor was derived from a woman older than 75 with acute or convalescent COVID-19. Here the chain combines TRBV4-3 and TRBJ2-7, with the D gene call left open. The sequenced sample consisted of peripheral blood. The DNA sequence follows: TGCGCCAGCAGCCAAGATTCTAGGTCTGGTCTCTACGAGCAGTACTTC. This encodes CASSQDSRSGLYEQYF.